Listed here are 2 T cell receptor beta chains from one sample, sequenced in a study of cytomegalovirus exposure and HLA in healthy donors. 60 Vbeta and 13 Jbeta primers were used in PCR. Sequencing used immunoSEQ multiplex PCR; TCRdb keeps in-frame clones, though not all of them. The table has 50,000 or so clones, 72% seen once. Sequenced input: PBMCs. These receptor sequences come from a woman aged 45-65 years in good health and CMV-seronegative.

The J gene is TRBJ1-2, the V gene TRBV2, with D possibly being TRBD1 (5 bases). CDR3 size: 14 residues. V lost 8 bases, J lost 8 bases, and 21 bases lay in between. The germline V gene has CDR1 SNHLY and CDR2 FYNNEI. Here the CDR3 reads CASGGKGSEKGYTF. The DNA of the CDR3 is TGTGCCAGCGGGGGGAAGGGGTCAGAAAAGGGCTACACCTTC.

The chain links TRBV5-1 to TRBJ2-7; TRBD1 aligns across 8 bases. The CDR3 sequence is 15 residues long. The trim removed 4 bases at V and 5 bases at J, leaving 11 bases unmatched. CDR1 and CDR2 from the germline V gene are SGHRS and YFSETQ. In DNA form, the CDR3 reads TGCGCCAGCAGCCTATTGGGACAGGCTGGCCACGAGCAGTACTTC. Amino acids: CASSLLGQAGHEQYF. Complete variable domain (other parts from reference TRBV5-1 and TRBJ2-7): KAGVTQTPRYLIKTRGQQVTLSCSPISGHRSVSWYQQTPGQGLQFLFEYFSETQRNKGNFPGRFSGRQFSNSRSEMNVSTLELGDSALYLCASSLLGQAGHEQYFGPGTRLTVT.